This TCR beta chain was sequenced during a study of T cells in Graves' hyperthyroidism and ophthalmopathy. Broader study findings: A 13 V-J signature model discriminated ophthalmopathy versus stable hyperthyroidism. The majority of expanded thyroid clonotypes above 0.001 also appeared in blood.

V lost 3 bases and J lost 5; bases outside the gene matches: 12. CDR3 length equals 16 residues. The germline V gene has CDR1 SGHTA and CDR2 FQGNSA. Uncontrolled infection, other autoimmune disease, pregnancy or lactation led to exclusion. The TCR beta CDR3 regions underwent amplification using RNA transcripts as the source. The TCR CDR3 was amplified in a first-round RT-PCR using the HTBI primer set. Via MiXCR, TCRdb re-called the multiplex PCR reads, giving one row per CDR3 protein. The sample lists more than 600,000 distinct CDR3 sequences; approximately 16% were seen once. This clonotype was seen at least ten times. Its antigen remains unidentified.

The receptor was isolated from a man aged 18 to 30 with Graves' hyperthyroidism. V is TRBV7-2 and J is TRBJ2-5, with 7 bases lining up with TRBD2. The sequenced material came from blood. Here the CDR3 reads CASSFLWTWEGETQYF. Written as DNA, the CDR3 is TGTGCCAGCAGCTTCCTTTGGACTTGGGAGGGGGAGACCCAGTACTTC.